Detailed here is one T cell receptor beta chain. Its target is not known. The CDR3 length is 16 residues. Losses at the gene ends were 5 bases for V and 0 bases for J; bases not matched to a gene: 7. Germline V CDR1 and CDR2: MDHEN, SYDVKM. The repertoire was sequenced with immunoSEQ multiplex PCR; TCRdb's copy has only in-frame clones and lacks some. This sample has roughly 100,000 clones; 75% to 90% occur once, and the top ten carry around 45%. Timing groups of about 4 and about 12 weeks for second doses were pooled. This sample stems from a study of T cell responses to AZD1222 COVID-19 vaccine. General study points: Clonal diversity was possibly underestimated; the donors were predominantly white British and more often female.

The sample was peripheral blood, taken 28 days after the second AZD1222 dose. This TCR was recovered from an adult who received the AZD1222 COVID-19 vaccine. This chain uses TRBV28 with TRBJ1-5; 7 nucleotides match TRBD1. CDR3 residues: CASSPGQALSNQPQHF. The CDR3 nucleotides are TGTGCCAGCAGTCCCGGACAGGCCCTTAGCAATCAGCCCCAGCATTTT.